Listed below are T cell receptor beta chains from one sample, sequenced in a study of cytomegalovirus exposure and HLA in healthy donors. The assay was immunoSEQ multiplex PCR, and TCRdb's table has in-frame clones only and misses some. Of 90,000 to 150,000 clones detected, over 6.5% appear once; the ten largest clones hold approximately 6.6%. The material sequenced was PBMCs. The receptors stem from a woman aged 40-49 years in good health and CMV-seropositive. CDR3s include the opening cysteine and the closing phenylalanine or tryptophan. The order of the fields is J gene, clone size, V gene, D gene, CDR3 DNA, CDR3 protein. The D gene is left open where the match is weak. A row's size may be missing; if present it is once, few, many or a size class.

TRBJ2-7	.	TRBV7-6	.	TGTGCCAGCAGCTTTGGCACGGGGCAGTACTTC	CASSFGTGQYF
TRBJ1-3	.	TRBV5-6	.	TGTGCCAGCGCGGAGGGGACTGGAAACACCATATATTTT	CASAEGTGNTIYF
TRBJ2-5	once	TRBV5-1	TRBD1	TGCGCCAGCAGCTTAACCGGGACAGGCCAAGAGACCCAGTACTTC	CASSLTGTGQETQYF
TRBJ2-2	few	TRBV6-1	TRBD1	TGTGCCAGCAGTGCGGGACAGGGAACGTCGATTGACACCGGGGAGCTGTTTTTT	CASSAGQGTSIDTGELFF
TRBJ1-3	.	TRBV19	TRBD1	TGTGCCAGTAGTACCGGACAGGCAAGCTCTGGAAACACCATATATTTT	CASSTGQASSGNTIYF
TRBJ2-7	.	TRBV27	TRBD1	TGTGCCAGCAGACCCCGGGACAGGGGAATCTACGAGCAGTACTTC	CASRPRDRGIYEQYF
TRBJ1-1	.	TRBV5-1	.	TGCGCCAGCAGCTTGGTCCGGGGCACTGAAGCTTTCTTT	CASSLVRGTEAFF
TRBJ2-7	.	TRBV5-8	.	TGTGCGAGCGATAGGAGGGGAGCCTACGAGCAGTACTTC	CASDRRGAYEQYF
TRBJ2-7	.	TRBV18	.	TGTGCCAGCTCACCCCCGGGACTGACTTACGAGCAGTACTTC	CASSPPGLTYEQYF
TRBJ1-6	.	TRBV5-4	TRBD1	TGTGCCAGCAGCCCGGAGACAGGGGCTCTTAATTCACCCCTCCACTTT	CASSPETGALNSPLHF
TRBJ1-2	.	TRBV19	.	TGTGCCAGTAGTATAGGTAACAGAAACTATGGCTACACCTTC	CASSIGNRNYGYTF
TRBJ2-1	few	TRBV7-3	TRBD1	TGTGCCAGCAGTCAAAGGGGACAGGGGGCCAACAATGAGCAGTTCTTC	CASSQRGQGANNEQFF
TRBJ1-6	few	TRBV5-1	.	TGCGCCAGCAGTCGGAATATCGGGGGGATTAATTCACCCCTCCACTTT	CASSRNIGGINSPLHF
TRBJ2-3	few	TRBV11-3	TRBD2	TGTGCCAGCAGCCTTGGACTAGCGGGGGGGCCAGGTGAAACAGATACGCAGTATTTT	CASSLGLAGGPGETDTQYF
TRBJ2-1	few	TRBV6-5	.	TGTGCCAGCAGGCAGGCAGGGGAAGAGCAGTTCTTC	CASRQAGEEQFF
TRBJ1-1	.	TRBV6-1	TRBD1	TGTGCCAGCAGTGTTGGACAGGGGCCATTTTCTAGGGCTTTCTTT	CASSVGQGPFSRAFF
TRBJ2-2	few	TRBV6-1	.	TGTGCCAGCTCGCAAAGAGGGACCGGGGAGCTGTTTTTT	CASSQRGTGELFF
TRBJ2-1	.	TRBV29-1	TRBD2	TGCAGCGTTGAATCAGCTAGCGGTACTCGGGATGAGCAGTTCTTC	CSVESASGTRDEQFF
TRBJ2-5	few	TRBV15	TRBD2	TGTGCCACCAGCACCCAGCGGGGGCAAGAGACCCAGTACTTC	CATSTQRGQETQYF
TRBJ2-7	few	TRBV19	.	TGTGCCAGTAGTATAGACCCGGGATATAAGCGGGACGAGCAGTACTTC	CASSIDPGYKRDEQYF
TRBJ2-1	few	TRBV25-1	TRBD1	TGTGCCAGCAGTGAACCGGGACAGGGGTACAATGAGCAGTTCTTC	CASSEPGQGYNEQFF
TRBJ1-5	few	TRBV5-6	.	TGTGCCAGCAGCTTTGGGGGAGGGTGGGCTCAGCCCCAGCATTTT	CASSFGGGWAQPQHF
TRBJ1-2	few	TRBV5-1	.	TGCGCCAGCAGTCGCGAGGAACCTTATGGCTACACCTTC	CASSREEPYGYTF
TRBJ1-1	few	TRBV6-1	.	TGTGCCAGCAGTGAAATAGGCCCTCAGGGAGAAGCTTTCTTT	CASSEIGPQGEAFF
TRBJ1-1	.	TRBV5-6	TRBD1	TGTGCCAGCACCTCAGGGGGCACTGAAGCTTTCTTT	CASTSGGTEAFF
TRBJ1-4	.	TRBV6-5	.	TGTGCCAGCAGTGTACAGGGTTATGAGGATGAAAAACTGTTTTTT	CASSVQGYEDEKLFF
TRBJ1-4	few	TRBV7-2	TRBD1	TGTGCCAGCAGCCTCAAAACTGATCACAGGGGAACTAATGAAAAACTGTTTTTT	CASSLKTDHRGTNEKLFF
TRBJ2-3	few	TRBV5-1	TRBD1	TGCGCCAGCAGCTTGGCAGGGGGCTTTACAGATACGCAGTATTTT	CASSLAGGFTDTQYF
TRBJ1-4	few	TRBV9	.	TGTGCCAGCAGCGTAGAGGGGGGGAAAAGGGAAAAACTGTTTTTT	CASSVEGGKREKLFF
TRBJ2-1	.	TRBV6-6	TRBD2	TGTGCCAGCAGTCCCGGGGGGGGCAATGAGCAGTTCTTC	CASSPGGGNEQFF
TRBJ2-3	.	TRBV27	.	TGTGCCAGCAGTTTAGTATACACAGATACGCAGTATTTT	CASSLVYTDTQYF
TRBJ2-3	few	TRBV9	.	TGTGCCAGCAGCGCACGACCAGGGCCCACAGATACGCAGTATTTT	CASSARPGPTDTQYF
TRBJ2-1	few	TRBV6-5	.	TGTGCCAGCAGCTACACGAGGAAGTACAATGAGCAGTTCTTC	CASSYTRKYNEQFF
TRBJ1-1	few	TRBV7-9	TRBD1	TGTGCCAGCAGTAACAGGGGAACTGAAGCTTTCTTT	CASSNRGTEAFF
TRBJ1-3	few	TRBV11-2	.	TGTGCCAGCAGCTTAGTAGCCAGCCACTCTGGAAACACCATATATTTT	CASSLVASHSGNTIYF
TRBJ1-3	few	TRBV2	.	TGTGCCAGCACCACCGGGACTTCTGGAAACACCATATATTTT	CASTTGTSGNTIYF
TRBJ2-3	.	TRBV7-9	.	TGTGCCAGCAGCCCCCGGGGGGCGAGCACAGATACGCAGTATTTT	CASSPRGASTDTQYF
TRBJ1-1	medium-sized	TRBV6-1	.	TGTGCCAGCAGTGAAAGCTCTGGAGGAGGAGCTTCGGATGAAGCTTTCTTT	CASSESSGGGASDEAFF
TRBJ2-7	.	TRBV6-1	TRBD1	TGTGCCAGCAGGACAGGGGTGGTTTACGAGCAGTACTTC	CASRTGVVYEQYF
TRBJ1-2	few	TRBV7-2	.	TGTGCCAGCAGCCCGAACCCCTTTACAGGGCAATATGGCTACACCTTC	CASSPNPFTGQYGYTF
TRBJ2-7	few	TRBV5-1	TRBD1	TGCGCCAGCAGCTTGGGACAGGGGGCCTACGAGCAGTACTTC	CASSLGQGAYEQYF
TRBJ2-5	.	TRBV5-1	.	TGCGCCAGCAGCTTGGAGACTTACCAAGAGACCCAGTACTTC	CASSLETYQETQYF
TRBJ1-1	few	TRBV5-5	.	TGTGCCAGCAGCAAGGACAGGAACACTGAAGCTTTCTTT	CASSKDRNTEAFF
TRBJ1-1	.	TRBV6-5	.	TGTGCCAGCAGTTACTCGAACAGGGCGAACACTGAAGCTTTCTTT	CASSYSNRANTEAFF
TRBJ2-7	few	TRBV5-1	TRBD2	TGCGCCAGCAGCTTGGGGGAGGGACCCGAGCAGTACTTC	CASSLGEGPEQYF
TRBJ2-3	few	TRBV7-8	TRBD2	TGTGCCAGCAGCAAACCTAGCGGGGGGGCCCTCCGTATTCGTACAGATACGCAGTATTTT	CASSKPSGGALRIRTDTQYF